A single sample is the source of the 24 T cell receptor beta chains below, sequenced in a study of cytomegalovirus exposure and HLA in healthy donors. PCR involved 60 Vbeta and 13 Jbeta primers. Sequencing used immunoSEQ multiplex PCR; TCRdb keeps in-frame clones, though not all of them. The table lists 90,000 to 120,000 clones, 82% of them singletons. The material sequenced was PBMCs. These receptors originate from a young man in good health and CMV-seropositive.

The chain links TRBV19 to TRBJ1-5; D gene ambiguous. The germline CDR1 and CDR2 sequences are LNHDA and SQIVND (reference sequence). Trimming took 5 bases from V and 4 from J, leaving 12 bases between them. The CDR3 has 14 residues. CDR3 protein: CASSRTAGNQPQHF. In DNA, the CDR3 is TGTGCCAGTAGTCGGACGGCGGGGAATCAGCCCCAGCATTTT.

The V call is TRBV6-1, the J call TRBJ1-5; the D is unclear. CDR3 length: 13 amino acids. Trimming took off 8 bases at V and 2 bases at J, with 10 bases between the two ends. Germline CDR1 reads MNHNS; CDR2 reads SASEGT. The CDR3 region has the DNA TGTGCCAGCTCCCCCGGTGGCAATCAGCCCCAGCATTTT. This sequence encodes CASSPGGNQPQHF.

The J gene is TRBJ1-2, the V gene TRBV6-5, with D possibly being TRBD1 (5 bases). Trimming removed 5 bases at V and 4 bases at J, with 14 bases between. Per germline, CDR1 MNHEY and CDR2 SVGAGI. CDR3 size: 14 residues. The CDR3 bases are TGTGCCAGCAGTGTATCCGGGGGGACCTATGGCTACACCTTC. Protein: CASSVSGGTYGYTF.

The V gene is TRBV13, the J gene TRBJ2-1; TRBD2 might be the D (6 bases). This CDR3 has 16 amino acids. Germline V CDR1 and CDR2: PRHDT, FYEKMQ (reference sequence). The V end was cut by 4 bases, the J end by 3 bases, with 16 bases between. The DNA of the CDR3 is TGTGCCAGCAGCTGGGGAGGCGGGTACGACTACAATGAGCAGTTCTTC. This translates into CASSWGGGYDYNEQFF.

This rearrangement joins TRBV27 to TRBJ1-6, with TRBD1 matching 10 bases. Per the germline V gene, CDR1 is MNHEY and CDR2 is SMNVEV (reference sequence). The CDR3 sequence is 18 residues long. V shed 2 bases, J shed 5 bases, and the junction held 9 bases outside the gene matches. The CDR3 region is CASSLIDRGLFHNSPLHF. CDR3 DNA: TGTGCCAGCAGTTTAATCGACAGGGGGCTCTTCCATAATTCACCCCTCCACTTT.

The V gene is TRBV15, the J gene TRBJ2-3; 10 bases line up with TRBD2. This CDR3 is built from 17 residues. The trim removed 0 bases at V and 0 bases at J, leaving 3 bases unmatched. Germline values: CDR1 LNHNV, CDR2 YYDKDF (reference sequence). Here the CDR3 reads CATSREPSGGSTDTQYF. In DNA form, the CDR3 reads TGTGCCACCAGCAGAGAACCTAGCGGGGGAAGCACAGATACGCAGTATTTT.

This chain links TRBV7-8 with TRBJ2-2, with a possible D match to TRBD1 (5 bases). The germline CDR1 and CDR2 sequences are SGHVS and FQNEAQ. V was trimmed by 5 bases and J by 2 bases, leaving 15 bases between them. This CDR3 is built from 16 residues. CDR3 sequence reads: CASSQGRPPNTGELFF. CDR3 nucleotides: TGTGCCAGCAGCCAGGGCCGGCCACCCAACACCGGGGAGCTGTTTTTT.

V and J are TRBV5-1 and TRBJ2-5; 12 bases agree with TRBD1. The CDR3 contains 16 residues. The germline CDR1 and CDR2 sequences are SGHRS and YFSETQ. The ends lost 4 bases at V and 4 bases at J; junction bases unmatched: 8. CDR3 protein: CASSPLPGQGAETQYF. The CDR3 coding sequence is TGCGCCAGCAGCCCGCTGCCGGGACAGGGGGCAGAGACCCAGTACTTC.

The chain couples TRBV19 to TRBJ1-1; D unclear. The germline V gene encodes CDR1 LNHDA and CDR2 SQIVND (reference sequence). V was cut by 6 bases and J by 6 bases, with 20 bases left in between. The CDR3 is 15 amino acids. DNA for the CDR3: TGTGCCAGTAGGCAATATAAGCCGGAGAGACCTGAAGCTTTCTTT. It translates to CASRQYKPERPEAFF. The entire variable domain, with the rest obtained from reference TRBV19 and TRBJ1-1, is as follows: DGGITQSPKYLFRKEGQNVTLSCEQNLNHDAMYWYRQDPGQGLRLIYYSQIVNDFQKGDIAEGYSVSREKKESFPLTVTSAQKNPTAFYLCASRQYKPERPEAFFGQGTRLTVV.

V and J are TRBV7-8 and TRBJ1-2, with D perhaps matching TRBD1 (6 bases). The CDR3 is 16 residues long. Germline lookup yields CDR1 SGHVS and CDR2 FQNEAQ. Trimming left V 2 bases short and J 4 bases short, with 17 bases between. The CDR3, as DNA: TGTGCCAGCAGCTTAATAGGCGGGGGGACAAGCTATGGCTACACCTTC. Translated, it gives CASSLIGGGTSYGYTF.

The V and J genes are TRBV19 and TRBJ2-7; 7 bases agree with TRBD1. The CDR3 consists of 15 residues. V was clipped by 3 bases and J by 1 base; unmatched bases: 6. Germline assignment: CDR1 LNHDA and CDR2 SQIVND (reference sequence). CDR3: CASSIRQGNSYEQYF. The DNA of the CDR3 is TGTGCCAGTAGTATCAGACAGGGCAATTCCTACGAGCAGTACTTC.

The chain is built from TRBV18 and TRBJ2-5, with a possible D match to TRBD1 (6 bases). V was pared by 2 bases and J by 5 bases, with 9 bases between. CDR1 is KGHSH and CDR2 is LQKENI in the germline V gene. The CDR3 sequence is 13 residues long. The CDR3 spells CASSPTTGETQYF. DNA of the CDR3: TGTGCCAGCTCACCAACAACAGGGGAGACCCAGTACTTC.

DNA for the CDR3: TGTGCCAGCAGCCAAGAGGGCCGGGGGGGTGTAGACAATGAGCAGTTCTTC. It specifies CASSQEGRGGVDNEQFF. The chain carries TRBV4-2 and TRBJ2-1; TRBD2 agrees at 8 bases. With 0 bases clipped from V and 5 bases from J, the junction kept 9 bases outside the gene matches. The CDR3 contains 17 residues. The V gene's germline CDR1 is LGHNA and CDR2 YNFKEQ.

J is TRBJ1-1 and V is TRBV7-9; D uncertain. Trimming pared 1 base from V and 4 bases from J, leaving 7 bases between. From germline, CDR1 is SEHNR and CDR2 FQNEAQ (reference sequence). The CDR3 is 13 amino acids. The CDR3 region has the DNA TGTGCCAGCAGCTTAGTACCAGTCACTGAAGCTTTCTTT. It translates to CASSLVPVTEAFF.

The rearrangement links TRBV4-1 to TRBJ2-6, with D possibly matching TRBD2 (5 bases). With 2 bases removed from V and 4 bases from J, the gap between germline ends came to 12 bases. Germline-derived CDR1 and CDR2 are MGHRA and YSYEKL. The CDR3 loop spans 16 amino acids. CDR3 amino acids: CASSQWLAPGANVLTF. The CDR3, as DNA: TGCGCCAGCAGCCAATGGCTAGCCCCGGGGGCCAACGTCCTGACTTTC.

As for this clone: A junction boundary mismatches the germline segment, possibly from a read error. The CDR3 DNA is TGTGCCAGCAGCTTAGATTTGAAAGGGAGTGCCAAAAACAGTCAGTACTTC. It encodes CASSLDLKGSAKNSQYF. The chain uses TRBV11-2 and TRBJ2-4; perhaps TRBD2 as D (5 bases). CDR3 length: 17 amino acids. Germline V gene sequence: CDR1 SGHAT, CDR2 FQNNGV.

V gene TRBV21-1 combines with J gene TRBJ1-2. TRBV21-1 is a pseudogene. The CDR3 consists of 14 residues. Here the CDR3 DNA reads TGTGCCAGCAGCAAAGGGGGGGTGGGGTATGGCTACACCTTC. Translation gives CASSKGGVGYGYTF.

The chain recombines TRBV12-5 with TRBJ2-2; the match to TRBD1 covers 7 bases. V gave up 7 bases and J gave up 5 bases; unmatched junction bases: 7. The CDR3 runs to 14 residues. The germline V gene has CDR1 LGHNT and CDR2 FRNRAP. CDR3 DNA: TGTGCTAGTGTCCGGGACAGCTCGACCGGGGAGCTGTTTTTT. Translated: CASVRDSSTGELFF.

The chain couples TRBV5-4 to TRBJ2-5; 8 nucleotides align to TRBD2. CDR3 length: 16 residues. Germline V gives CDR1 SGHNT, CDR2 YYREEE (reference sequence). The ends lost 3 bases at V and 5 bases at J; junction bases unmatched: 12. The CDR3 loop is CASSSTRGAMLETQYF. CDR3 nucleotides: TGTGCCAGCAGCTCGACGCGGGGGGCTATGTTGGAGACCCAGTACTTC.

J is TRBJ1-5 and V is TRBV19; 7 nucleotides match TRBD1. V shed 4 bases and J 2 bases; nucleotides not matched to a gene: 2. This CDR3 is 14 amino acids long. The germline V gene encodes CDR1 LNHDA and CDR2 SQIVND (reference sequence). The CDR3 here is CASSTGQGNQPQHF. CDR3 coding DNA: TGTGCCAGTAGTACTGGACAGGGCAATCAGCCCCAGCATTTT.

The J gene is TRBJ2-3, the V gene TRBV19; D is perhaps TRBD1 (5 bases). There are 14 residues in the CDR3. V dropped 2 bases and J dropped 6 bases, with 12 bases sitting between them. CDR1 LNHDA and CDR2 SQIVND come from the germline V gene (reference sequence). The CDR3 here is CASSIRVRQDTQYF. CDR3 DNA: TGTGCCAGTAGTATAAGGGTCCGACAGGATACGCAGTATTTT.

This chain links TRBV2 with TRBJ2-3; 7 positions match TRBD2. The length of the CDR3 is 13 residues. Trimming took 6 bases from V and 4 from J; bases not matched to a gene: 4. CDR1 and CDR2 from the germline V gene are SNHLY and FYNNEI. For the CDR3, the DNA is TGTGCCAGCAGAACTAGCGCAGCAGATACGCAGTATTTT. Residues: CASRTSAADTQYF.

This clone turned up a few times. This chain links TRBV7-9 with TRBJ2-7, with a possible D match to TRBD1 (5 bases). The germline V gene has CDR1 SEHNR and CDR2 FQNEAQ (reference sequence). The germline V and J ends were trimmed by 5 bases and 3 bases, with 14 bases remaining between them. This CDR3 spans 14 amino acids. CDR3 in amino acids: CASSPQGPLYEQYF. Written as DNA, the CDR3 is TGTGCCAGCAGCCCTCAGGGTCCCCTCTACGAGCAGTACTTC.

V gene TRBV7-9 combines with J gene TRBJ2-2, with 7 positions matching TRBD1. The CDR3 is 14 residues long. Looked up from germline, CDR1 is SEHNR and CDR2 is FQNEAQ (reference sequence). With V trimmed by 8 bases and J by 5 bases, 8 bases remained unmatched. The CDR3 spells CASRQGEWTGELFF. CDR3 coding DNA: TGTGCCAGCCGGCAGGGGGAGTGGACCGGGGAGCTGTTTTTT.